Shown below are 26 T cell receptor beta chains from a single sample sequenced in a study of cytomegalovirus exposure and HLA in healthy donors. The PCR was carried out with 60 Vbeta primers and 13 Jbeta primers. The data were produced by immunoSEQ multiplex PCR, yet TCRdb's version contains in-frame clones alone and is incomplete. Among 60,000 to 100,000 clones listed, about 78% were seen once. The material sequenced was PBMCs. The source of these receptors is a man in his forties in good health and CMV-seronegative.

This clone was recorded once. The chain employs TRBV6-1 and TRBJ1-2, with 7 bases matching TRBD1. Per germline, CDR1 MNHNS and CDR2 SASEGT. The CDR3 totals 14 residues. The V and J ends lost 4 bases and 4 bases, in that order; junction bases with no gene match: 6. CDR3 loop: CASSVDRAFYGYTF. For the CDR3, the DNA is TGTGCCAGCAGTGTCGACAGGGCTTTCTATGGCTACACCTTC.

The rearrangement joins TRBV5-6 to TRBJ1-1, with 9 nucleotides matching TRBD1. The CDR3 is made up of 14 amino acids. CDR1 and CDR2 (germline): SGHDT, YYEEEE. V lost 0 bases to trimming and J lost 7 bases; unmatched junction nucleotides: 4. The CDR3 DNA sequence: TGTGCCAGCAGCTTGGGGACAGGGGTTGGTGAAGCTTTCTTT. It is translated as CASSLGTGVGEAFF.

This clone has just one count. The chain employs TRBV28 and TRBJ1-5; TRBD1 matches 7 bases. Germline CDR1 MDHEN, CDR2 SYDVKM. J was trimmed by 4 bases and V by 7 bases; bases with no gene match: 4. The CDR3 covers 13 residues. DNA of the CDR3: TGTGCCAGCACCGAGACAGGGAATCAGCCCCAGCATTTT. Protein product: CASTETGNQPQHF. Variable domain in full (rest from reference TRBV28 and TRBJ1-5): DVKVTQSSRYLVKRTGEKVFLECVQDMDHENMFWYRQDPGLGLRLIYFSYDVKMKEKGDIPEGYSVSREKKERFSLILESASTNQTSMYLCASTETGNQPQHFGDGTRLSIL.

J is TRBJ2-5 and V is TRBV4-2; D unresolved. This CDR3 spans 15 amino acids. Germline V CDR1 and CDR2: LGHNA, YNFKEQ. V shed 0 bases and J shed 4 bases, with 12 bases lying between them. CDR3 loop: CASSQDFSVAETQYF. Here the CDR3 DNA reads TGTGCCAGCAGCCAAGATTTCTCGGTTGCAGAGACCCAGTACTTC.

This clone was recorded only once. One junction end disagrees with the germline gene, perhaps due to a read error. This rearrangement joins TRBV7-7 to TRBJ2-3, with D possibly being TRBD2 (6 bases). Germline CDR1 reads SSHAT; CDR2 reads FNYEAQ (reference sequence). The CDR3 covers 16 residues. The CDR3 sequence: CASSSGRLGGTDTQYF. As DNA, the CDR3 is TGTGCTAGCAGCTCCGGAAGACTAGGCGGCACAGATACGCAGTATTTT.

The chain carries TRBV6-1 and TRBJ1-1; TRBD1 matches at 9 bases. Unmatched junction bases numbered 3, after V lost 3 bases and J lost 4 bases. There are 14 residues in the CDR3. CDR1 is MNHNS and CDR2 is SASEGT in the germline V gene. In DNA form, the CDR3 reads TGTGCCAGCAGTGATTCACAGGGGGCCACTGAAGCTTTCTTT. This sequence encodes CASSDSQGATEAFF.

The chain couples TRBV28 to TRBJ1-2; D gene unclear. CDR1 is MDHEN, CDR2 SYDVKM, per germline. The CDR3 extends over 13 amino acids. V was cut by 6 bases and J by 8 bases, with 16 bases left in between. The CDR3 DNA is TGTGCCAGCAGCATCGACACTTCAATCGGCTACACCTTC. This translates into CASSIDTSIGYTF.

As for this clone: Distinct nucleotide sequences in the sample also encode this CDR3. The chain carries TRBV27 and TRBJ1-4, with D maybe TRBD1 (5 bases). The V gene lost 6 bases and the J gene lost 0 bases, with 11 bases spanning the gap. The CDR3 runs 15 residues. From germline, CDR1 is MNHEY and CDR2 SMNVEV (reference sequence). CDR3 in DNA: TGTGCCAGCAGCGACAAGACAGCAACTAATGAAAAACTGTTTTTT. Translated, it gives CASSDKTATNEKLFF.

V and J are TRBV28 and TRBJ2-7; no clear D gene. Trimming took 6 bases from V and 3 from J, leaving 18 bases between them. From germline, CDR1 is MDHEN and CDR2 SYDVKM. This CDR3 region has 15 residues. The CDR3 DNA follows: TGTGCCAGCAGAAAATCACATGACATGATCTACGAGCAGTACTTC. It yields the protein CASRKSHDMIYEQYF.

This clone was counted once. The CDR3 sequence is CASSKARSQSASGYTF. For the CDR3, the DNA is TGTGCCAGCAGCAAAGCCAGGTCCCAATCTGCCTCGGGCTACACCTTC. V and J are TRBV21-1 and TRBJ1-2; the DNA was not compared with TRBD1, the D call given in the table. TRBV21-1 is designated a pseudogene. The CDR3 loop spans 16 amino acids.

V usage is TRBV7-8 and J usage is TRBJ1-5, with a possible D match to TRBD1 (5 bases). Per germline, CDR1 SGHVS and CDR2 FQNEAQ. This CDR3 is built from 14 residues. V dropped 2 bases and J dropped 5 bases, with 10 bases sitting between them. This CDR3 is CASSLPGYHQPQHF. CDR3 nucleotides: TGTGCCAGCAGCTTACCAGGGTATCATCAGCCCCAGCATTTT.

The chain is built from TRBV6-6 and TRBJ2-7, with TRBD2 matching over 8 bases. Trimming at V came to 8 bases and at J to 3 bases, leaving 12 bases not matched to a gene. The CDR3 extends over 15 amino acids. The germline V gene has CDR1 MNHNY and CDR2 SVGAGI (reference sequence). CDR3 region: CASGDLESGSYEQYF. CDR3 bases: TGTGCCAGCGGGGACCTGGAGAGCGGGAGCTACGAGCAGTACTTC.

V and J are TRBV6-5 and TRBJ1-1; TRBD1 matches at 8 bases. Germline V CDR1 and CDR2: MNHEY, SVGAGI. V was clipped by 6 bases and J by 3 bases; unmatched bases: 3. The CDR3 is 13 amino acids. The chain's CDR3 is CASRDRVDTEAFF. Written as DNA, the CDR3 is TGTGCCAGCAGGGACAGGGTGGACACTGAAGCTTTCTTT.

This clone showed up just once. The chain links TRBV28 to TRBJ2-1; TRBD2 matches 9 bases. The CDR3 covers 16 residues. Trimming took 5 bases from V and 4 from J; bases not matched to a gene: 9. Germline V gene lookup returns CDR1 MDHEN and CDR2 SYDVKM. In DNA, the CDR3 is TGTGCCAGCAGTCCAACGTGGACTAGCGAGTACAATGAGCAGTTCTTC. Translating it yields CASSPTWTSEYNEQFF. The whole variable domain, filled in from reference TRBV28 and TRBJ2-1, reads DVKVTQSSRYLVKRTGEKVFLECVQDMDHENMFWYRQDPGLGLRLIYFSYDVKMKEKGDIPEGYSVSREKKERFSLILESASTNQTSMYLCASSPTWTSEYNEQFFGPGTRLTVL.

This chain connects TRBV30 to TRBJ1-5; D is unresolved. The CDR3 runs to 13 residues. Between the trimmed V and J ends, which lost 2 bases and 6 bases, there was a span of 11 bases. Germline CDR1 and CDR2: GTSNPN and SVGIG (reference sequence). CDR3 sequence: CAWSNRVGQPQHF. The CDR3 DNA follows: TGTGCCTGGAGTAACCGGGTTGGTCAGCCCCAGCATTTT.

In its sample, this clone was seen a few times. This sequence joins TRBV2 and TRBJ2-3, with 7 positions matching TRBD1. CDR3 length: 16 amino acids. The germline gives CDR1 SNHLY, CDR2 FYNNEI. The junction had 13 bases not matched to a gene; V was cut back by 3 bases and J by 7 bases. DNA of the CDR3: TGTGCCAGCAGTGAGGGGTTGGACAGGTTTTCAAATACGCAGTATTTT. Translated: CASSEGLDRFSNTQYF.

As DNA, the CDR3 is TGTGCCAGCATCCCTAGGGGACTCCTAAAGCGTCAGCCCCAGCATTTT. The encoded protein is CASIPRGLLKRQPQHF. The J gene is TRBJ1-5, the V gene TRBV28; tentatively, D is TRBD1 (5 bases). V was trimmed by 7 bases and J by 6 bases, leaving 22 bases between them. The CDR3 is 16 residues long. The germline CDR1 and CDR2 sequences are MDHEN and SYDVKM.

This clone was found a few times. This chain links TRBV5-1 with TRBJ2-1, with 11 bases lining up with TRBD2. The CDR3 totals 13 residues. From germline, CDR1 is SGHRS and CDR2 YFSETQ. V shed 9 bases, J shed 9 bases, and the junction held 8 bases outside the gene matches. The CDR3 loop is CATSTSGNGEQFF. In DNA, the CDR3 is TGCGCCACCTCGACTAGCGGGAACGGTGAGCAGTTCTTC. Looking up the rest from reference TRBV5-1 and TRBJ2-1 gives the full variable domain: KAGVTQTPRYLIKTRGQQVTLSCSPISGHRSVSWYQQTPGQGLQFLFEYFSETQRNKGNFPGRFSGRQFSNSRSEMNVSTLELGDSALYLCATSTSGNGEQFFGPGTRLTVL.

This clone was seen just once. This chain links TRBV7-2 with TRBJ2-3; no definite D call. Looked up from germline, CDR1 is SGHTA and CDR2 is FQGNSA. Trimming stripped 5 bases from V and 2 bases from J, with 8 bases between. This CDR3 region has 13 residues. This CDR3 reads CASSALYTDTQYF. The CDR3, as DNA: TGTGCCAGCAGCGCGCTATACACAGATACGCAGTATTTT.

Written as DNA, the CDR3 is TGCAGCGTTGCGCCCGGGACAGAGAACACTGAAGCTTTCTTT. Amino acid sequence: CSVAPGTENTEAFF. The chain employs TRBV29-1 and TRBJ1-1; the match to TRBD1 covers 7 bases. Per germline, CDR1 SQVTM and CDR2 ANQGSEA. The CDR3 has 14 amino acids. V was pared by 4 bases and J by 1 base, with 6 bases of the junction left unmatched.

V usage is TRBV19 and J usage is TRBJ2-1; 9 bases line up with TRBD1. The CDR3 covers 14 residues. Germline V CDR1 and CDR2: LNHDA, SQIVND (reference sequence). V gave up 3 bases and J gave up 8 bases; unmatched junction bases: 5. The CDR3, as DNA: TGTGCCAGTAGTATGGGGACAGGGTCAGATGAGCAGTTCTTC. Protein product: CASSMGTGSDEQFF.

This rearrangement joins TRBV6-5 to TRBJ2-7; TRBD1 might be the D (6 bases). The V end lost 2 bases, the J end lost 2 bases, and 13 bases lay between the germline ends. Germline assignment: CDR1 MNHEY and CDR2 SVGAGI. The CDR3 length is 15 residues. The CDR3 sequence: CASSYGTQATYEQYF. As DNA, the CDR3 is TGTGCCAGCAGTTACGGGACACAAGCTACCTACGAGCAGTACTTC.

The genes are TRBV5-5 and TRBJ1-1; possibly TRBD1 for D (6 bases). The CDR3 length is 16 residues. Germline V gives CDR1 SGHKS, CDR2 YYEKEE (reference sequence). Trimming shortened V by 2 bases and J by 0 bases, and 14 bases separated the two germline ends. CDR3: CASSFRGASMNTEAFF. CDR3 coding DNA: TGTGCCAGCAGCTTTCGGGGGGCTTCCATGAACACTGAAGCTTTCTTT.

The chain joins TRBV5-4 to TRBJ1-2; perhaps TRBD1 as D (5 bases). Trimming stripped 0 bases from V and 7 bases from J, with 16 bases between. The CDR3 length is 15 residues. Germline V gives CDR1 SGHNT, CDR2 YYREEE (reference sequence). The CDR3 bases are TGTGCCAGCAGCTTGGCCGGGCAGGGCGAGCGTGGCTACACCTTC. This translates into CASSLAGQGERGYTF.

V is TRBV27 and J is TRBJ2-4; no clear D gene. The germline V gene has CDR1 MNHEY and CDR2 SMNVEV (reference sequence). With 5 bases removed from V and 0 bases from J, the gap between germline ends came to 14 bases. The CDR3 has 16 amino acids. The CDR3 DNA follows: TGTGCCAGCAGTCTCAGTTTGCCGCTAGCCAAAAACATTCAGTACTTC. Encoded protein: CASSLSLPLAKNIQYF.

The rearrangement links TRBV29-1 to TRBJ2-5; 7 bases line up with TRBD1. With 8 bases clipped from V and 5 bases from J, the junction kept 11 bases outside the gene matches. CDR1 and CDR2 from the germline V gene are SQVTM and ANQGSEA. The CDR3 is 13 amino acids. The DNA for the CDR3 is TGCAGCCTCCATGACAGGGTAGGGGAGACCCAGTACTTC. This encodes CSLHDRVGETQYF.